What follows are 21 T cell receptor beta chains derived from one specimen sequenced in a study of OX40 agonist ivuxolimab in advanced cancers. The repertoire was sequenced with immunoSEQ multiplex PCR; TCRdb's copy has only in-frame clones and lacks some. The sample lists about 150,000 clones, approximately 94% occurring once. The starting material was CD4+ or CD8+ T cells sorted from blood, obtained in a trial of the OX40 agonist ivuxolimab. These receptors all stem from an adult with an advanced solid tumor such as melanoma, head and neck, liver or kidney cancer.

The count of this clone is one. The chain employs TRBV19 and TRBJ1-2; 7 nucleotides agree with TRBD1. Per germline, CDR1 LNHDA and CDR2 SQIVND (reference sequence). The trim removed 1 base at V and 2 bases at J, leaving 4 bases unmatched. There are 15 residues in the CDR3. As DNA, the CDR3 is TGTGCCAGTAGTATAGTTTGGGACAGAAACTATGGCTACACCTTC. This sequence encodes CASSIVWDRNYGYTF.

This clone was seen a handful of times. V usage is TRBV4-1 and J usage is TRBJ2-5, with D unclear. Germline CDR1 and CDR2: MGHRA and YSYEKL. The germline V and J ends were trimmed by 3 bases and 6 bases, with 20 bases remaining between them. The CDR3 is 16 amino acids. Written as DNA, the CDR3 is TGCGCCAGCAGCCAGATCGGAATCGAAAAGGTTCAGACCCAGTACTTC. Translating it yields CASSQIGIEKVQTQYF.

The V call is TRBV10-3, the J call TRBJ2-7; the D is unclear. The CDR3 sequence is 14 residues long. In germline, CDR1 is ENHRY, CDR2 SYGVKD. V lost 3 bases, J lost 4 bases, and 13 bases lay in between. CDR3 region: CAISDLDGLYEQYF. The CDR3 DNA sequence: TGTGCCATCAGTGACCTGGACGGGTTGTACGAGCAGTACTTC.

This clone was seen a handful of times. This chain joins TRBV6-5 and TRBJ2-1; D unclear. The V end lost 9 bases, the J end lost 4 bases, and 16 bases lay between the germline ends. Germline assignment: CDR1 MNHEY and CDR2 SVGAGI. This CDR3 is built from 14 residues. CDR3 in amino acids: CASSTGYEYNEQFF. In DNA, the CDR3 is TGTGCCAGTAGCACGGGTTATGAGTACAATGAGCAGTTCTTC.

DNA for the CDR3: TGTGCCAGCAGTCCTCCCGGACAGGAGACCCAGTACTTC. It encodes CASSPPGQETQYF. The chain combines TRBV6-5 with TRBJ2-5; D is possibly TRBD1 (6 bases). The CDR3 has 13 amino acids. Germline lookup yields CDR1 MNHEY and CDR2 SVGAGI. Trimming took 5 bases from V and 5 from J, leaving 12 bases between them.

This clone was recorded once. The gene calls are TRBV28 and TRBJ1-4; 11 positions agree with TRBD1. Germline CDR1 is MDHEN and CDR2 is SYDVKM. CDR3 length: 14 residues. Trimming removed 4 bases from V and 8 bases from J; junction bases left unmatched: 3. The CDR3 spells CASSSGQGAEKLFF. Written as DNA, the CDR3 is TGTGCCAGCAGTTCTGGACAGGGGGCAGAAAAACTGTTTTTT. The full variable domain, its missing parts supplied by reference TRBV28 and TRBJ1-4, is DVKVTQSSRYLVKRTGEKVFLECVQDMDHENMFWYRQDPGLGLRLIYFSYDVKMKEKGDIPEGYSVSREKKERFSLILESASTNQTSMYLCASSSGQGAEKLFFGSGTQLSVL.

This chain's CDR3 is CASSLAGGYNEQFF. The CDR3 DNA sequence: TGTGCCAGCAGTTTAGCGGGAGGGTACAATGAGCAGTTCTTC. This chain links TRBV6-6 with TRBJ2-1, with 11 nucleotides matching TRBD2. V dropped 4 bases and J dropped 4; count of bases not matched to a gene: 0. Germline loops: CDR1 MNHNY, CDR2 SVGAGI (reference sequence). There are 14 residues in the CDR3.

The chain is built from TRBV20-1 and TRBJ1-1; D ambiguous. The CDR3 contains 10 residues. In germline, CDR1 is DFQATT, CDR2 SNEGSKA (reference sequence). The CDR3 nucleotides are TGCTGCTGGGAGAGGGCTGGTGCTTTCTTT. This translates into CCWERAGAFF.

The J gene is TRBJ1-1, the V gene TRBV6-5; TRBD1 might be the D (5 bases). This CDR3 region has 15 residues. The V gene lost 7 bases and the J gene lost 0 bases, with 15 bases spanning the gap. Germline V gene sequence: CDR1 MNHEY, CDR2 SVGAGI. In DNA, the CDR3 is TGTGCCAGCACCTCAACCGGGACGGTGAACACTGAAGCTTTCTTT. Amino acid sequence: CASTSTGTVNTEAFF.

The rearrangement uses TRBV27 and TRBJ1-3; D remains ambiguous. The CDR3 runs to 15 residues. The V end lost 5 bases, the J end lost 2 bases, and 13 bases lay between the germline ends. CDR1 MNHEY and CDR2 SMNVEV come from the germline V gene (reference sequence). CDR3 nucleotide sequence: TGTGCCAGCAGTCCGACGAAATGGCCTGGAAACACCATATATTTT. Residues: CASSPTKWPGNTIYF.

The DNA of the CDR3 is TGTGCCAGCAGTTTTACGTCAGCCCGGAGCCCCTATGGCTACACCTTC. Translation gives CASSFTSARSPYGYTF. The V gene is TRBV28, the J gene TRBJ1-2; no reliable D call. Trimming shortened V by 3 bases and J by 4 bases, and 18 bases separated the two germline ends. Germline CDR1 is MDHEN and CDR2 is SYDVKM. The CDR3 has 16 residues.

V is TRBV29-1 and J is TRBJ1-5, with D tentatively TRBD1 (6 bases). This CDR3 contains 13 residues. V shed 3 bases and J shed 4 bases, with 10 bases lying between them. The germline CDR1 and CDR2 sequences are SQVTM and ANQGSEA. CDR3 loop: CSVETGLNQPQHF. Here the CDR3 DNA reads TGCAGCGTTGAGACAGGTCTGAATCAGCCCCAGCATTTT.

The V call is TRBV5-8, the J call TRBJ2-1; no clear D gene. The CDR3 has 12 amino acids. V was pared by 1 base and J by 6 bases, with 5 bases between. CDR1 and CDR2 from the germline V gene are SGHTS and YDEGEE. The CDR3 region has the DNA TGTGCCAGCAGCTTGCGACCCAATGAGCAGTTCTTC. This gives the protein CASSLRPNEQFF.

The V call is TRBV7-8, the J call TRBJ1-1; D is unresolved. V lost 5 bases and J 0 bases, leaving 7 bases between the germline ends. The CDR3 loop spans 13 amino acids. The germline V gene encodes CDR1 SGHVS and CDR2 FQNEAQ. CDR3 sequence reads: CASSVRVNTEAFF. The CDR3 nucleotides are TGTGCCAGCAGCGTAAGGGTGAACACTGAAGCTTTCTTT.

The chain carries TRBV6-1 and TRBJ1-1; D unresolved. The V end was cut by 2 bases, the J end by 1 base, with 8 bases between. From germline, CDR1 is MNHNS and CDR2 SASEGT. The CDR3 covers 14 residues. CDR3 region: CASSEWVGNTEAFF. In DNA form, the CDR3 reads TGTGCCAGCAGTGAATGGGTGGGGAACACTGAAGCTTTCTTT.

V is TRBV11-2 and J is TRBJ2-2; 8 bases align to TRBD1. Germline CDR1 is SGHAT and CDR2 is FQNNGV. The CDR3 is 16 residues long. The V and J ends lost 0 bases and 1 base, in that order; junction bases with no gene match: 1. The CDR3 region has the DNA TGTGCCAGCAGCTTAGAGGGGACAGGGAACACCGGGGAGCTGTTTTTT. It encodes CASSLEGTGNTGELFF. The full variable domain, rest sourced from reference TRBV11-2 and TRBJ2-2, is EAGVAQSPRYKIIEKRQSVAFWCNPISGHATLYWYQQILGQGPKLLIQFQNNGVVDDSQLPKDRFSAERLKGVDSTLKIQPAKLEDSAVYLCASSLEGTGNTGELFFGEGSRLTVL.

The genes are TRBV5-1 and TRBJ1-1; D is undetermined. The CDR3 consists of 13 residues. Germline V gene sequence: CDR1 SGHRS, CDR2 YFSETQ. Trimming shortened V by 0 bases and J by 4 bases, and 7 bases separated the two germline ends. The CDR3 protein is CASSLVSTTEAFF. The CDR3, as DNA: TGCGCCAGCAGCTTGGTTTCAACCACTGAAGCTTTCTTT.

This clone was recorded a few times. The gene calls are TRBV10-3 and TRBJ1-4, with 7 bases fitting TRBD1. Germline CDR1 ENHRY, CDR2 SYGVKD. This CDR3 is 14 amino acids long. V lost 10 bases, J lost 4 bases, and 9 bases stayed unmatched. CDR3 in amino acids: CASAQGQGNEKLFF. Written as DNA, the CDR3 is TGTGCCAGCGCACAGGGGCAGGGTAATGAAAAACTGTTTTTT.

The chain is built from TRBV4-3 and TRBJ2-3, with 9 bases fitting TRBD2. V dropped 3 bases and J dropped 2; count of bases not matched to a gene: 3. In germline, CDR1 is LGHNA, CDR2 YSLEER. The CDR3 is 15 amino acids. CDR3: CASSQLAGVTDTQYF. As DNA, the CDR3 is TGCGCCAGCAGCCAGTTAGCGGGGGTCACAGATACGCAGTATTTT.

Here the CDR3 reads CASRLLGQGNYGYTF. In DNA form, the CDR3 reads TGTGCCAGCAGACTCCTAGGACAGGGTAACTATGGCTACACCTTC. V is TRBV28 and J is TRBJ1-2, with 8 bases fitting TRBD1. Germline V gene sequence: CDR1 MDHEN, CDR2 SYDVKM. The CDR3 runs 15 residues. The V gene end was trimmed by 6 bases and the J gene end by 1 base; junction bases not matched to a gene: 7.

The chain is built from TRBV27 and TRBJ1-6; D gene uncertain. The CDR3 spans 13 residues. The V end lost 10 bases, the J end lost 7 bases, and 14 bases lay between the germline ends. The V gene's germline CDR1 is MNHEY and CDR2 SMNVEV (reference sequence). Here the CDR3 DNA reads TGTGCCACCCTCGCGGGTAACAATTCACCCCTCCACTTT. Encoded protein: CATLAGNNSPLHF.